This T cell receptor beta chain was sequenced for a study of blood T cell repertoires in COVID-19. Background on the study: Sites in the United States, Italy and Spain provided acute and convalescent COVID-19 samples. Sources were T cells, B-cell-depleted T cells, or PBMCs; the material itself was cDNA or gDNA.

Trimming pared 0 bases from V and 10 bases from J, leaving 9 bases between. This CDR3 comprises 13 residues. Germline V gene sequence: CDR1 SGHDN, CDR2 FVKESK. In the original analysis: Estimated nucleated cell counts came from reference gene primer amplification. Sequencing was performed with immunoSEQ multiplex PCR; in TCRdb, only in-frame clones are kept and a portion is missing. Clone size and the V and J calls come from that table; the DNA yielded D and trimming. The sample records about 28,000 clones, approximately 83% being singletons. This receptor was taken from a human donor in a cohort sampled during active COVID-19. The specimen sequenced was peripheral blood. The chain couples TRBV14 to TRBJ1-4; tentatively, D is TRBD1 (6 bases). CDR3 amino acids: CASSQEDRRKLFF. The CDR3 DNA follows: TGTGCCAGCAGCCAAGAGGACAGAAGAAAACTGTTTTTT.